The 8 T cell receptor beta chains given below trace back to one sample, sequenced in a study of neurological immune-mediated disorders. Via MiXCR, TCRdb re-called the 5' RACE reads, giving one row per CDR3 protein. The sample includes some 87,000 distinct CDR3 sequences, nearly 6% of them seen just once. Time point noted: longitudinal time-point 2. Sequenced material: PBMCs. The receptor set was obtained from a woman aged 60 to 75 with multiple sclerosis.

This clonotype was found many times. The chain uses TRBV20-1 and TRBJ1-5; tentatively, D is TRBD1 (5 bases). The V and J ends lost 5 bases and 6 bases respectively, with 11 bases between them. The CDR3 totals 12 residues. Germline V gives CDR1 DFQATT, CDR2 SNEGSKA (reference sequence). CDR3 bases: TGCAGTGCTGGAGGGACCGGTCAGCCCCAGCATTTT. The encoded protein is CSAGGTGQPQHF.

This clonotype occurred many times. The chain combines TRBV5-1 with TRBJ2-3; D uncertain. CDR1 is SGHRS, CDR2 YFSETQ, per germline. The CDR3 length is 15 residues. The V end lost 0 bases, the J end lost 2 bases, and 10 bases lay between the germline ends. CDR3: CASSLAVPNTDTQYF. The CDR3 DNA is TGCGCCAGCAGCTTGGCCGTGCCTAACACAGATACGCAGTATTTT.

This clonotype was seen ten or more times. The V call is TRBV20-1, the J call TRBJ2-5; 8 bases map to TRBD1. This CDR3 is 13 amino acids long. Trimming took 5 bases from V and 1 from J; bases not matched to a gene: 3. From germline, CDR1 is DFQATT and CDR2 SNEGSKA (reference sequence). The CDR3 is CSAGDRPQETQYF. In DNA form, the CDR3 reads TGCAGTGCTGGGGACAGGCCCCAAGAGACCCAGTACTTC.

A few counts support this clonotype. A read error may account for a junction end that differs from germline. CDR3 sequence: CASSFGGGGQQTQYF. The CDR3 DNA reads TGTGCTAGCAGCTTTGGCGGGGGGGGCCAACAGACCCAGTACTTC. The V and J genes are TRBV7-7 and TRBJ2-5, with TRBD2 identical over 9 bases. Per germline, CDR1 SSHAT and CDR2 FNYEAQ (reference sequence). This CDR3 region has 15 residues.

This clonotype has a count of ten or more. The rearrangement links TRBV7-9 to TRBJ1-5; D is perhaps TRBD1 (5 bases). Per germline, CDR1 SEHNR and CDR2 FQNEAQ (reference sequence). V was pared by 5 bases and J by 10 bases, with 21 bases between. The CDR3 totals 15 residues. The CDR3 nucleotides read TGTGCCAGCAGCCCATCGGGGCGCTTGGAGCAACCCCAGCATTTT. As protein: CASSPSGRLEQPQHF.

This clonotype has ten or more counts. The chain is built from TRBV5-1 and TRBJ2-2; maybe TRBD2 (6 bases). Germline V gene data show CDR1 as SGHRS and CDR2 as YFSETQ. CDR3 length equals 15 residues. V lost 3 bases and J 0 bases, leaving 9 bases between the germline ends. This CDR3 reads CASSYGTPNTGELFF. In DNA form, the CDR3 reads TGCGCCAGCAGCTATGGGACTCCGAACACCGGGGAGCTGTTTTTT.

This clonotype was detected ten times or more. This chain connects TRBV12-3 or TRBV12-4 to TRBJ1-2; TRBD1 aligns across 11 bases. CDR3 length: 16 amino acids. J lost 5 bases, V lost 0 bases, and 5 bases had no gene match. The CDR3 nucleotides are TGTGCCAGCAGTTTAGCCCTCGGGACAGGGGGGTATGGCTACACCTTC. Translated: CASSLALGTGGYGYTF.

The sample holds many counts of this clonotype. V usage is TRBV20-1 and J usage is TRBJ2-5; 13 nucleotides line up with TRBD2. The CDR3 contains 15 residues. The V gene end was trimmed by 6 bases and the J gene end by 5 bases; junction bases not matched to a gene: 9. Germline V gene data show CDR1 as DFQATT and CDR2 as SNEGSKA (reference sequence). CDR3: CSAHGLAGVRETQYF. The DNA of the CDR3 is TGCAGTGCCCACGGACTAGCGGGGGTTCGGGAGACCCAGTACTTC.